Presented here are 9 T cell receptor beta chains from one specimen sequenced in a study of blood T cell repertoires in COVID-19. Measured with immunoSEQ multiplex PCR; TCRdb has only the in-frame clones, and not every one. The data show over 10,000 clones, approximately 78% seen once. Sequencing was carried out using peripheral blood. Receptor source: a human donor in a cohort sampled during active COVID-19.

The chain combines TRBV7-2 with TRBJ1-1; maybe TRBD1 (6 bases). V lost 5 bases to trimming and J lost 8 bases, with 12 bases between them. The germline V gene encodes CDR1 SGHTA and CDR2 FQGNSA. The CDR3 consists of 12 residues. The CDR3 DNA reads as TGTGCCAGCAGCCGAGACAGGCAGGAAGCTTTCTTT. It specifies CASSRDRQEAFF.

This clone turned up a few times. The CDR3 loop reads CASSQTSGGVTGELFF. In nucleotides, the CDR3 is TGTGCCAGCAGCCAAACTAGCGGGGGGGTCACCGGGGAGCTGTTTTTT. The chain carries TRBV3-1 (or the pseudogene TRBV3-2) and TRBJ2-2, with TRBD2 matching over 13 bases. There are 16 residues in the CDR3. V lost 2 bases, J lost 4 bases, and 1 base stayed unmatched. CDR1 and CDR2 from the germline V gene are LGHDT and YNNKEL (reference sequence).

This rearrangement joins TRBV5-1 to TRBJ1-6; 9 bases map to TRBD1. The CDR3 spans 14 residues. Germline CDR1 reads SGHRS; CDR2 reads YFSETQ. V gave up 4 bases and J gave up 7 bases; unmatched junction bases: 3. The CDR3 sequence is CASSHGQGNSPLHF. As DNA, the CDR3 is TGCGCCAGCAGCCACGGACAGGGGAATTCACCCCTCCACTTT.

The chain is built from TRBV27 and TRBJ2-1, with D possibly TRBD1 on 6 matching bases. V lost 5 bases and J 6 bases, leaving 14 bases between the germline ends. The germline V gene has CDR1 MNHEY and CDR2 SMNVEV (reference sequence). This CDR3 comprises 14 residues. CDR3 nucleotides: TGTGCCAGCAGTATCCAGGGCAGGGGCAATGAGCAGTTCTTC. Residues: CASSIQGRGNEQFF.

This sequence joins TRBV18 and TRBJ2-7; 10 bases are shared with TRBD1. Germline loops: CDR1 KGHSH, CDR2 LQKENI. V was pared by 4 bases and J by 1 base, with 7 bases of the junction left unmatched. The CDR3 runs 16 residues. In DNA form, the CDR3 reads TGTGCCAGCTCACGTACCGGGACAGGGGCGTCCTACGAGCAGTACTTC. Protein product: CASSRTGTGASYEQYF.

The V gene is TRBV11-1, the J gene TRBJ2-7; D is unresolved. CDR3 length: 12 amino acids. Between the trimmed V and J ends, which lost 1 base and 5 bases, there was a span of 6 bases. Germline V gene data show CDR1 as SGHAT and CDR2 as FQDESV (reference sequence). CDR3 loop: CASSLGVNEQYF. The CDR3 coding sequence is TGTGCCAGCAGCTTAGGTGTAAACGAGCAGTACTTC.

This chain uses TRBV6-4 with TRBJ1-1, with a weak D call TRBD1 (6 bases). The CDR3 has 13 amino acids. Germline CDR1 MRHNA, CDR2 SNTAGT. Trimming pared 5 bases from V and 5 bases from J, leaving 12 bases between. The CDR3 DNA reads TGTGCCAGCAGTCAGGGGCGAAGAACTGAAGCTTTCTTT. Its translation is CASSQGRRTEAFF.

V and J are TRBV7-2 and TRBJ2-5; D remains ambiguous. The CDR3 is 14 residues long. V lost 2 bases and J 5 bases, leaving 12 bases between the germline ends. CDR1 is SGHTA and CDR2 is FQGNSA in the germline V gene. The CDR3 loop reads CASSLSTVAETQYF. As DNA, the CDR3 is TGTGCCAGCAGCTTATCTACGGTCGCGGAGACCCAGTACTTC.

The V call is TRBV12-3 or TRBV12-4, the J call TRBJ1-2; D might be TRBD1 (5 bases). The V end lost 4 bases, the J end lost 7 bases, and 10 bases lay between the germline ends. CDR3 length: 12 residues. DNA of the CDR3: TGTGCCAGCAGTTCCTCCGGGGGTGGCTACACCTTC. This sequence encodes CASSSSGGGYTF.